In its sample, the clone carrying this TCR beta chain was seen many times. The antigen is undetermined. In preparing bulk TCR libraries, previously described methods and listed TCR primers were used. MiXCR, applied by TCRdb to the PCR reads, yields one record per CDR3 protein. The top ten clones hold roughly 0.9% of a sample with just under 650,000 distinct CDR3 sequences, just under 20% of them seen once. The sample comes from a study of molecular identifiers for immune sequencing clone quantification. About the research overall: With replicates, the RNA of about 21,000 or 97,000 naive CD8 cells was split five ways and four were sequenced. Findings of the study overall: Effector cells had over 99% of their molecules in clones above 20 RNA copies, while naive cells had under 1%.

Sorted inputs of roughly 17,000 to 1,100,000 cells, with 10%, 30% or 50% RNA, yielded naive CD8 libraries. With 0 bases removed from V and 3 bases from J, the gap between germline ends came to 5 bases. The CDR3 consists of 14 residues. The germline gives CDR1 MNHEY, CDR2 SMNVEV (reference sequence). The genes are TRBV27 and TRBJ1-4; no clear D gene. This receptor was taken from a human donor in good health. Some libraries in this study had Jurkat cell RNA spiked in. Sequencing was performed on naive CD8+ T cells from blood, with Jurkat cell RNA spiked in. As for subset: FACS-sorted CD8+CD4-CCR7+CD45RA+ naive T cells. The CDR3 region is CASSLSQSNEKLFF. CDR3 in DNA: TGTGCCAGCAGTTTATCACAGTCTAATGAAAAACTGTTTTTT.